The T cell receptor beta chain under discussion was sequenced for a study of blood T cell repertoires in COVID-19. Method: immunoSEQ multiplex PCR; TCRdb's copy keeps in-frame clones and lacks some. The sample lists about 230,000 clones; around 92% were seen once. Recruitment covered about two dozen US areas and drew participants whose ages spanned roughly 18 to 100 years. The germline V and J ends were trimmed by 6 bases and 2 bases, with 11 bases remaining between them. The CDR3 consists of 14 residues. CDR1 and CDR2 (germline): MNHEY, SVGAGI. The chain carries TRBV6-5 and TRBJ1-3, with TRBD1 as a possible D gene (6 bases). This sequence originates from a woman aged 25 to 45 with acute COVID-19. The sequencing sample was made of PBMCs or T cells enriched from blood (not recorded which). Written as DNA, the CDR3 is TGTGCCAGCAGCGGAGACAGGACTGGAAACACCATATATTTT. It is translated as CASSGDRTGNTIYF.